Reported below is one TCR beta chain. The target antigen is unknown. CDR3 size: 17 residues. The germline V gene encodes CDR1 SGHAT and CDR2 FQNNGV. With 5 bases clipped from V and 3 bases from J, the junction kept 7 bases outside the gene matches. This entry belongs to a study of T-cell memory formation after mild COVID-19. Study conclusions and caveats: Pre-infection memory showed some responding clones, and this suggested that cross-reactive memory joined. Balance between CD4 and CD8 was seen in clones contracting day 15 to 85, and a CD4+ lean was seen in later expanders. Most CD4+ clones that shrank were in CM and EM, while CD8+ ones turned up in EMRA.

MiXCR, run by TCRdb on the 5' RACE reads, gives a single entry per CDR3 protein. The data show around 390,000 distinct CDR3 sequences, roughly 15% seen once. Sequenced input: PBMCs or a T cell subset sorted from them (not recorded which). V and J are TRBV11-2 and TRBJ2-5; 15 bases line up with TRBD2. This TCR came from a man aged 18-30 years who had mild COVID-19 (a few samples of this study predate the infection). Cell type and time point are not known. CDR3 DNA: TGTGCCAGCAGCCCCGGGACTAGCGGGGGGTTGAAAGAGACCCAGTACTTC. Translating gives CASSPGTSGGLKETQYF. Full variable domain (missing parts from reference TRBV11-2 and TRBJ2-5): EAGVAQSPRYKIIEKRQSVAFWCNPISGHATLYWYQQILGQGPKLLIQFQNNGVVDDSQLPKDRFSAERLKGVDSTLKIQPAKLEDSAVYLCASSPGTSGGLKETQYFGPGTRLLVL.